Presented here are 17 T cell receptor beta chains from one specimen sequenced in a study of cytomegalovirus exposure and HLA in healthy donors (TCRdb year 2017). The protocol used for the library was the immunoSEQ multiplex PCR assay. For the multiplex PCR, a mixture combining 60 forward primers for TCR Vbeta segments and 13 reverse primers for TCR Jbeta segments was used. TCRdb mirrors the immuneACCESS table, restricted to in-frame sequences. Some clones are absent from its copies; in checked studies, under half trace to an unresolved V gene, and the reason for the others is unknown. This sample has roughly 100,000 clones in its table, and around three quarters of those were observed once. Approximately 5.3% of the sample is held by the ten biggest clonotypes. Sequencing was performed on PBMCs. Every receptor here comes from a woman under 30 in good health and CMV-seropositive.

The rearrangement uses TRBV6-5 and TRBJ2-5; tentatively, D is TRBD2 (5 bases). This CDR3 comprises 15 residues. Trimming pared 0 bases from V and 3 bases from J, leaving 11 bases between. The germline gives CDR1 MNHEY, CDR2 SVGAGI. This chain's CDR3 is CASSYSARAKETQYF. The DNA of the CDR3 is TGTGCCAGCAGTTACTCTGCGAGGGCAAAAGAGACCCAGTACTTC.

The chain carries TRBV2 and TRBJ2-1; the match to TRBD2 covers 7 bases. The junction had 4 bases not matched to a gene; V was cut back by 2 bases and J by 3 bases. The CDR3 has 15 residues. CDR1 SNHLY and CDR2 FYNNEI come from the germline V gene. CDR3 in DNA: TGTGCCAGCAGTGAACTAGCGGATTACTACAATGAGCAGTTCTTC. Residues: CASSELADYYNEQFF.

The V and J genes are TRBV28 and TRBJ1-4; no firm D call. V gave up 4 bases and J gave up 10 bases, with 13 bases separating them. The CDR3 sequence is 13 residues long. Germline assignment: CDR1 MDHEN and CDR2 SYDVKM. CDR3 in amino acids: CASSWQTRGKLFF. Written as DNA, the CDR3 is TGTGCCAGCAGTTGGCAGACCCGGGGAAAACTGTTTTTT.

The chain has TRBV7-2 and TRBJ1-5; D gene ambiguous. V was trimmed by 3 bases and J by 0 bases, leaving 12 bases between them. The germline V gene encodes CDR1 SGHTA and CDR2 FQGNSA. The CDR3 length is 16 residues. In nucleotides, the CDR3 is TGTGCCAGCAGCTTTAGTTCAGGAGGTAGCAATCAGCCCCAGCATTTT. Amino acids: CASSFSSGGSNQPQHF.

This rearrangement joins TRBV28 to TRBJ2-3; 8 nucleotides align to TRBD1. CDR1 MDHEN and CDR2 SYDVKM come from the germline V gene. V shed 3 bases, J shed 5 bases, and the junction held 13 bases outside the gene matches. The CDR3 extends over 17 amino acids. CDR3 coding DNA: TGTGCCAGCAGTTTGAGAGGCGGCAGGGGGCGCTTAGATACGCAGTATTTT. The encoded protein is CASSLRGGRGRLDTQYF.

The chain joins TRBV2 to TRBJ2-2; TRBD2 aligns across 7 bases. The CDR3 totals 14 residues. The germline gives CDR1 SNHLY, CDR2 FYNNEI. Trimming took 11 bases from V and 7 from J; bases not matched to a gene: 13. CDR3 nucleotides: TGTGCCGGCTTGGGGACTATATTAAACGGGGAGCTGTTTTTT. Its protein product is CAGLGTILNGELFF.

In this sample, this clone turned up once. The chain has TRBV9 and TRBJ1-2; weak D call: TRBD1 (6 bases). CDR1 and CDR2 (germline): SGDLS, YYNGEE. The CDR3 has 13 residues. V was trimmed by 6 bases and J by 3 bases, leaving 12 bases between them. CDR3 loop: CASTHGQHYGYTF. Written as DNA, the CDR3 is TGTGCCAGCACCCATGGACAGCACTATGGCTACACCTTC.

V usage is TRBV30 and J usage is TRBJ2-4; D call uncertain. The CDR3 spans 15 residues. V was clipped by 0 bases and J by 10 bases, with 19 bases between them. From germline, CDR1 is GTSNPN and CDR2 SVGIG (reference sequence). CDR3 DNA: TGTGCCTGGAGTGTGGGTCGCGGTCCGAATGGAATTCAGTACTTC. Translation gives CAWSVGRGPNGIQYF. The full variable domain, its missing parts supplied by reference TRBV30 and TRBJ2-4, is SQTIHQWPATLVQPVGSPLSLECTVEGTSNPNLYWYRQAAGRGLQLLFYSVGIGQISSEVPQNLSASRPQDRQFILSSKKLLLSDSGFYLCAWSVGRGPNGIQYFGAGTRLSVL.

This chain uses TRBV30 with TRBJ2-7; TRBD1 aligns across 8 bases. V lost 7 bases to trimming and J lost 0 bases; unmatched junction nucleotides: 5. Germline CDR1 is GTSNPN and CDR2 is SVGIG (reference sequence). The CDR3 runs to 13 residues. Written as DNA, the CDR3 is TGTGCCTACTCAGGGGGCTTCTCCTACGAGCAGTACTTC. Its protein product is CAYSGGFSYEQYF.

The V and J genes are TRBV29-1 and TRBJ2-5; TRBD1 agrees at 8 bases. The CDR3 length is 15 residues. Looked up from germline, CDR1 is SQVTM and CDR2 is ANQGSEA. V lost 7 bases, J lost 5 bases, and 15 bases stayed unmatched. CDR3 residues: CSANQVAGGRETQYF. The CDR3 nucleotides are TGCAGCGCCAACCAGGTCGCAGGGGGCAGGGAGACCCAGTACTTC.

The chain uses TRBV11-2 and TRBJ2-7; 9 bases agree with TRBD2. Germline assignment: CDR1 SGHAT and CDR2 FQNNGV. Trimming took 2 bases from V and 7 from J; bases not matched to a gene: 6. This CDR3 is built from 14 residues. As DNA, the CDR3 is TGTGCCAGCAGCTTACATAGCGGGAGTCATGAGCAGTACTTC. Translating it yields CASSLHSGSHEQYF.

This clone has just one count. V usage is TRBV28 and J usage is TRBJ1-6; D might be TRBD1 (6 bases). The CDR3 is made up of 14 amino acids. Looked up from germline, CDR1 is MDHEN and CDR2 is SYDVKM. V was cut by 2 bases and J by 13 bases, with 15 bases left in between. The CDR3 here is CASSLGPGGLPLHF. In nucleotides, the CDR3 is TGTGCCAGCAGTTTAGGGCCCGGGGGGCTCCCCCTCCACTTT. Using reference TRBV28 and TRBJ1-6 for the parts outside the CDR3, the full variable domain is DVKVTQSSRYLVKRTGEKVFLECVQDMDHENMFWYRQDPGLGLRLIYFSYDVKMKEKGDIPEGYSVSREKKERFSLILESASTNQTSMYLCASSLGPGGLPLHFGNGTRLTVT.

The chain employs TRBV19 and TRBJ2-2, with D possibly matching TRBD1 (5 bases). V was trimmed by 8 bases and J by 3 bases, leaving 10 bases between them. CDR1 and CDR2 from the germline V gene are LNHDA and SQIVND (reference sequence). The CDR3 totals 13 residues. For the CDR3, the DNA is TGTGCCAGTCGGAAGGGGCACACCGGGGAGCTGTTTTTT. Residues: CASRKGHTGELFF.

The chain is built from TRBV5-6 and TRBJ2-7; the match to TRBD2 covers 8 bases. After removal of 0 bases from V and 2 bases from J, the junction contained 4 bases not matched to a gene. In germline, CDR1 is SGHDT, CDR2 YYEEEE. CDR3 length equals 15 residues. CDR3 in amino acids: CASSLAASGPYEQYF. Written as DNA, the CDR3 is TGTGCCAGCAGCTTGGCGGCTAGCGGGCCCTACGAGCAGTACTTC.

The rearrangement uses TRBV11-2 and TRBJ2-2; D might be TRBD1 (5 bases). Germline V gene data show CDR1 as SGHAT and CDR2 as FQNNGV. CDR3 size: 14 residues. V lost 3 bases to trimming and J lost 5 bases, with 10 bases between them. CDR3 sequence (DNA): TGTGCCAGCAGCTTGATCAGGGCTACCGGGGAGCTGTTTTTT. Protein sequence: CASSLIRATGELFF. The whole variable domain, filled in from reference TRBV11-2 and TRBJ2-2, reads EAGVAQSPRYKIIEKRQSVAFWCNPISGHATLYWYQQILGQGPKLLIQFQNNGVVDDSQLPKDRFSAERLKGVDSTLKIQPAKLEDSAVYLCASSLIRATGELFFGEGSRLTVL.

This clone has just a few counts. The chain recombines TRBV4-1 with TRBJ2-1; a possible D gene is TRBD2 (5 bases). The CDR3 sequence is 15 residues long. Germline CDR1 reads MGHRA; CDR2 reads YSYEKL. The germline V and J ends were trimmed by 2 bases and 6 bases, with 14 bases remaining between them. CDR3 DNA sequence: TGCGCCAGCAGCCAAAACACTAGGTCCAGCAATGAGCAGTTCTTC. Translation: CASSQNTRSSNEQFF.

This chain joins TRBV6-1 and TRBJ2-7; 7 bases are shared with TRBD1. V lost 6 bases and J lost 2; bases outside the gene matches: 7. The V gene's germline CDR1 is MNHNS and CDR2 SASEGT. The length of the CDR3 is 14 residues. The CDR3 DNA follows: TGTGCCAGCAGCGGGACAGTCACAACCTACGAGCAGTACTTC. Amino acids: CASSGTVTTYEQYF.